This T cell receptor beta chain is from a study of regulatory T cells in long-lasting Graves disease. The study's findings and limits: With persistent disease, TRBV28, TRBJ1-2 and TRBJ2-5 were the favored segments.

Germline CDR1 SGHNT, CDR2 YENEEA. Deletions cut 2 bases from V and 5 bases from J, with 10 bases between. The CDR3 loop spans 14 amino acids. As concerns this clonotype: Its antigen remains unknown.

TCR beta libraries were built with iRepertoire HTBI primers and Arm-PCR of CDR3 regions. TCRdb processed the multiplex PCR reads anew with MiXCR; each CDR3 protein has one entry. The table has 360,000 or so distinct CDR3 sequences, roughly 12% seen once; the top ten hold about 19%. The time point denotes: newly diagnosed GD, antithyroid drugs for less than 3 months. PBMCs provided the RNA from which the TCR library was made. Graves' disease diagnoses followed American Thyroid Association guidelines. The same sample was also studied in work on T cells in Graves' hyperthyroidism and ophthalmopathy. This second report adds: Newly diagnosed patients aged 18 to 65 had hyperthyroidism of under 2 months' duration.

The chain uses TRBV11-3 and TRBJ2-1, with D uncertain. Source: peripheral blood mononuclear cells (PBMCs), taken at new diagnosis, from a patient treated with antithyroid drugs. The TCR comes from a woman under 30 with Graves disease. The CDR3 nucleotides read TGTGCCAGCAGCTTATCTAGAAACAACAATGAGCAGTTCTTC. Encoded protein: CASSLSRNNNEQFF. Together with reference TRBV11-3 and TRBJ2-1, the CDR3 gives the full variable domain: EAGVVQSPRYKIIEKKQPVAFWCNPISGHNTLYWYLQNLGQGPELLIRYENEEAVDDSQLPKDRFSAERLKGVDSTLKIQPAELGDSAVYLCASSLSRNNNEQFFGPGTRLTVL.